Following are 5 T cell receptor beta chains from one sample sequenced in a study of T cell changes during pregnancy in multiple sclerosis. The assay was immunoSEQ multiplex PCR, and TCRdb's table has in-frame clones only and misses some. The sample carries 90,000 to 95,000 clones, 80% to 95% recorded once. Sequencing used peripheral blood, obtained before pregnancy. The receptors derive from a female donor with multiple sclerosis, enrolled in a pregnancy study.

The V gene is TRBV6-1, the J gene TRBJ2-1; D is perhaps TRBD2 (5 bases). V dropped 2 bases and J dropped 9 bases, with 14 bases sitting between them. Germline V lookup: CDR1 MNHNS, CDR2 SASEGT. The CDR3 is made up of 14 amino acids. CDR3 DNA: TGTGCCAGCAGTGAACCGCCGGTTCGGGGTGAGCAGTTCTTC. The encoded protein is CASSEPPVRGEQFF.

The chain combines TRBV28 with TRBJ2-1, with unresolved D. Germline loops: CDR1 MDHEN, CDR2 SYDVKM. Trimming left V 3 bases short and J 7 bases short, with 13 bases between. The CDR3 contains 14 residues. The CDR3 region has the DNA TGTGCCAGCAGTTTCCCGCCCCCGGTGAATGAGCAGTTCTTC. The encoded protein is CASSFPPPVNEQFF.

The rearrangement links TRBV28 to TRBJ2-1; 13 nucleotides align to TRBD2. The CDR3 has 22 amino acids. V shed 6 bases and J 9 bases; nucleotides not matched to a gene: 29. Germline V gene sequence: CDR1 MDHEN, CDR2 SYDVKM. The CDR3 sequence is CASSPIGLAGENPTSPHPEQFF. CDR3 DNA sequence: TGTGCCAGCAGCCCCATCGGACTAGCGGGAGAGAATCCAACTAGCCCCCATCCTGAGCAGTTCTTC.

The V and J genes are TRBV7-3 and TRBJ2-7; TRBD1 is a possible D gene (6 bases). There are 14 residues in the CDR3. V lost 2 bases, J lost 1 base, and 9 bases lay in between. The germline gives CDR1 SGHTA, CDR2 FQGTGA. CDR3 nucleotide sequence: TGTGCCAGCAGCTTAGGCAGGGGATCCTACGAGCAGTACTTC. It specifies CASSLGRGSYEQYF.

This clone was observed a few times. The genes are TRBV7-9 and TRBJ2-7; the match to TRBD2 covers 7 bases. Germline V lookup: CDR1 SEHNR, CDR2 FQNEAQ (reference sequence). The CDR3 length is 17 residues. Trimming cost V 5 bases and J 1 base; bases outside gene matches: 14. The CDR3, as DNA: TGTGCCAGCAGCCCTCCCTACGCGGGAGTTGGGTCCTACGAGCAGTACTTC. Translating it yields CASSPPYAGVGSYEQYF.